What follows are 15 T cell receptor beta chains derived from one specimen sequenced in a study of blood T cell repertoires in COVID-19. Profiled with immunoSEQ multiplex PCR; TCRdb holds only in-frame clones, not every one. The data hold some 44,000 clones, with 82% observed a single time. Material: peripheral blood. Receptors originate from a woman aged 55-75 years with acute or convalescent COVID-19.

This clone is a singleton in its sample. The CDR3 DNA is TGTGCCAGCAGTGTGTGGCAGGAGCAGTACTTC. Its translation: CASSVWQEQYF. J is TRBJ2-7 and V is TRBV2, with D unresolved. Germline lookup yields CDR1 SNHLY and CDR2 FYNNEI. The CDR3 length is 11 residues. V gave up 4 bases and J gave up 7 bases, with 8 bases separating them.

This clone was seen a handful of times. V and J are TRBV19 and TRBJ1-1, with D perhaps matching TRBD1 (6 bases). The CDR3 has 15 residues. Trimming pared 4 bases from V and 4 bases from J, leaving 16 bases between. The germline V gene has CDR1 LNHDA and CDR2 SQIVND (reference sequence). The CDR3 reads CASSKWDMETTEAFF. For the CDR3, the DNA is TGTGCCAGTAGTAAGTGGGACATGGAGACCACTGAAGCTTTCTTT.

This clone appeared once. V and J are TRBV5-1 and TRBJ1-2, with D tentatively TRBD1 (5 bases). The CDR3 has 17 amino acids. Germline loops: CDR1 SGHRS, CDR2 YFSETQ. Trimming cost V 1 base and J 4 bases, with 20 bases left between them. CDR3 DNA sequence: TGCGCCAGCAGCTTGACAGGCGCCAGCGGGTCAATCTATGGCTACACCTTC. This sequence encodes CASSLTGASGSIYGYTF.

The J gene is TRBJ1-1, the V gene TRBV7-9; the D is unclear. The V gene's germline CDR1 is SEHNR and CDR2 FQNEAQ (reference sequence). V was cut by 2 bases and J by 8 bases, with 3 bases left in between. CDR3 length: 10 amino acids. CDR3 sequence (DNA): TGTGCCAGCAGCTTACAGGAAGCTTTCTTT. Residues: CASSLQEAFF.

V and J are TRBV18 and TRBJ1-2; the match to TRBD1 covers 8 bases. Per the germline V gene, CDR1 is KGHSH and CDR2 is LQKENI. After removal of 6 bases from V and 5 bases from J, the junction contained 8 bases not matched to a gene. The CDR3 is made up of 14 amino acids. The CDR3 spells CASSPDRAVYGYTF. For the CDR3, the DNA is TGTGCCAGCTCGCCGGACAGGGCCGTATATGGCTACACCTTC.

V usage is TRBV2 and J usage is TRBJ1-3; no clear D. Germline CDR1 reads SNHLY; CDR2 reads FYNNEI. This CDR3 spans 15 amino acids. The V end lost 6 bases, the J end lost 3 bases, and 15 bases lay between the germline ends. CDR3 loop: CASRPRRGVGNTIYF. CDR3 sequence (DNA): TGTGCCAGCAGGCCCCGCCGGGGAGTTGGAAACACCATATATTTT.

The CDR3 DNA sequence: TGTGCCAGCAGGGGTTTTGGACAGCTCGAGCAGTACTTC. This gives the protein CASRGFGQLEQYF. This rearrangement joins TRBV5-4 to TRBJ2-7, with D possibly matching TRBD1 (6 bases). Germline V gene data show CDR1 as SGHNT and CDR2 as YYREEE (reference sequence). The CDR3 has 13 amino acids. V was shortened by 5 bases and J by 6 bases, with 15 bases between the two germline ends.

This clone was observed a single time. The chain couples TRBV25-1 to TRBJ2-1; 8 bases fit TRBD1. The trim removed 2 bases at V and 7 bases at J, leaving 7 bases unmatched. Germline V CDR1 and CDR2: MGHDK, SYGVNS. CDR3 length: 15 amino acids. The CDR3 DNA reads TGTGCCAGCAGTGAAGACAGGGGAGATTGGAATGAGCAGTTCTTC. It yields the protein CASSEDRGDWNEQFF.

V and J are TRBV6-6 and TRBJ1-5, with D uncertain. CDR3 size: 16 residues. Germline values: CDR1 MNHNY, CDR2 SVGAGI (reference sequence). V was trimmed by 4 bases and J by 0 bases, leaving 13 bases between them. The CDR3 protein is CASSSRGLNSNQPQHF. The CDR3 DNA reads as TGTGCCAGCAGTTCCAGAGGACTGAATAGCAATCAGCCCCAGCATTTT.

The rearrangement links TRBV27 to TRBJ2-2; TRBD1 might be the D (5 bases). V lost 1 base to trimming and J lost 6 bases, with 6 bases between them. This CDR3 contains 13 residues. Germline V gives CDR1 MNHEY, CDR2 SMNVEV (reference sequence). The CDR3: CASSLWGSGELFF. The CDR3 nucleotides are TGTGCCAGCAGTTTATGGGGCTCCGGGGAGCTGTTTTTT.

This clone was recorded a few times. The genes are TRBV6-6 and TRBJ1-2, with 8 bases fitting TRBD1. The trim removed 8 bases at V and 6 bases at J, leaving 11 bases unmatched. The CDR3 has 14 amino acids. Germline lookup yields CDR1 MNHNY and CDR2 SVGAGI (reference sequence). The CDR3 nucleotides read TGTGCCAGCCGCTCCTCAGGGGGCTCGGATGGCTACACCTTC. Translation: CASRSSGGSDGYTF.

V is TRBV6-5 and J is TRBJ2-7; 7 nucleotides agree with TRBD1. Germline loops: CDR1 MNHEY, CDR2 SVGAGI. The CDR3 spans 14 residues. V shed 7 bases and J 4 bases; nucleotides not matched to a gene: 10. The chain's CDR3 is CASKMDRSLYEQYF. The CDR3 DNA follows: TGTGCCAGCAAGATGGACAGGAGCCTTTACGAGCAGTACTTC.

CDR3 DNA: TGTGCCAGCAGCCTAGACTACTACTCCTACGAGCAGTACTTC. This codes for CASSLDYYSYEQYF. The chain links TRBV3-1 (or the pseudogene TRBV3-2) to TRBJ2-7; D possibly corresponds to TRBD2 (5 bases). The CDR3 is 14 residues long. Trimming took off 4 bases at V and 0 bases at J, with 10 bases between the two ends. In germline, CDR1 is LGHDT, CDR2 YNNKEL (reference sequence).

The genes are TRBV29-1 and TRBJ1-2; 8 bases align to TRBD1. The V gene's germline CDR1 is SQVTM and CDR2 ANQGSEA. This CDR3 comprises 14 residues. V dropped 2 bases and J dropped 4; count of bases not matched to a gene: 6. The CDR3 nucleotides are TGCAGCGTTGAAACTCCGGGACAGGTCTATGGCTACACCTTC. Amino acids: CSVETPGQVYGYTF.

This clone was counted a few times. This rearrangement joins TRBV29-1 to TRBJ2-5, with TRBD2 matching over 7 bases. V dropped 4 bases and J dropped 2; count of bases not matched to a gene: 1. In germline, CDR1 is SQVTM, CDR2 ANQGSEA. This CDR3 comprises 12 residues. In nucleotides, the CDR3 is TGCAGCGTTGCGCGGGGGCAAGAGACCCAGTACTTC. Protein sequence: CSVARGQETQYF.